What follows describes a single T cell receptor (beta chain). Sequencing used immunoSEQ multiplex PCR; TCRdb keeps in-frame clones, though not all of them. The table has about 700,000 clones, about 90% seen once. CD8 cells regarded as naive lacked CD45RO, were positively chosen for CCR7, and omitted terminally differentiated effector memory CD45RA+ cells. None of the donors, who were healthy HIV-negative adults, had recently had acute infections or vaccinations. V lost 0 bases, J lost 0 bases, and 12 bases lay in between. The CDR3 totals 17 residues. Germline V gene sequence: CDR1 SGHDN, CDR2 FVKESK. The data are from a study of shared clonotypes between healthy human individuals.

Sample: naive CD8+ T cells sorted from blood. The clonotype comes from a man aged 25 to 45 in good health. The gene calls are TRBV14 and TRBJ1-5, with unresolved D. The CDR3 is CASSQERRPNSNQPQHF. CDR3 DNA: TGTGCCAGCAGCCAAGAACGCAGGCCTAATAGCAATCAGCCCCAGCATTTT.